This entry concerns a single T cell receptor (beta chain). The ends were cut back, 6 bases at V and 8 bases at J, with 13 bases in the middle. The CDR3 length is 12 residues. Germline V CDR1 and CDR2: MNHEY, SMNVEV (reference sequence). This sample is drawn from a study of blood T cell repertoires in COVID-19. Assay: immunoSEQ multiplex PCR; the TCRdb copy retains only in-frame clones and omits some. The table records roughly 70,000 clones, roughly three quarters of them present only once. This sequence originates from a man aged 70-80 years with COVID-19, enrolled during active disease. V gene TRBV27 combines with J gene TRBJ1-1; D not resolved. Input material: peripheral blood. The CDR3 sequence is CASSIYGREAFF. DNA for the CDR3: TGTGCCAGCAGCATCTACGGGAGAGAAGCTTTCTTT.